This T cell receptor beta chain was observed in a study of identifying expanded T cells in peripheral blood. Clones were read by immunoSEQ multiplex PCR, and TCRdb kept only the in-frame ones, dropping some. The data hold under 95,000 clones, with 89% observed a single time. Points from the study as a whole: Approximately two-week clone count variance significantly increased as total template count grew. Differentially abundant clones: 0.95 to 1.5 between replicates, 16.4 at two to three weeks, around 20 at four.

The CDR3 length is 13 residues. The germline V and J ends were trimmed by 8 bases and 4 bases, with 15 bases remaining between them. Germline CDR1 is MNHNY and CDR2 is SVGAGI (reference sequence). No infections or other immune events were documented during collection. Of note for this clone: The antigen remains unidentified.

V usage is TRBV6-6 and J usage is TRBJ2-7; a possible D gene is TRBD1 (5 bases). The sequenced sample consisted of blood. The clonotype was recovered from a person aged 18-70 years in good health. The CDR3 sequence is CASARQGRYEQYF. DNA for the CDR3: TGTGCCAGCGCCAGGCAGGGTCGGTACGAGCAGTACTTC.